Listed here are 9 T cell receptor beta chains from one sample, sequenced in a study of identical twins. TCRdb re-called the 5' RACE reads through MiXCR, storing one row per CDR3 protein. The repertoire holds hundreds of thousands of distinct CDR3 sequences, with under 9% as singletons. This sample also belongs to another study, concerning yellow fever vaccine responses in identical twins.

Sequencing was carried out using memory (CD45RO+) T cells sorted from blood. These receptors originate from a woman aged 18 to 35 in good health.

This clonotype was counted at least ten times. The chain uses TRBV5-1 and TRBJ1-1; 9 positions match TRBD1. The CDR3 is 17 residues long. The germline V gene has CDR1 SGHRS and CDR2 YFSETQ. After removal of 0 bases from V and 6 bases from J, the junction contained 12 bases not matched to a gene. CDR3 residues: CASSLVSVGQGVPEAFF. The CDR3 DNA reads TGCGCCAGCAGCTTGGTTAGTGTGGGACAGGGCGTTCCTGAAGCTTTCTTT.

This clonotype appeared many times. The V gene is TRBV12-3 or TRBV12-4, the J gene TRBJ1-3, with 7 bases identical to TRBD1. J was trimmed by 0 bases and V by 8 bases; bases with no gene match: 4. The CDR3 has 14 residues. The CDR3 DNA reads TGTGCCAGCCGGGCAGGGGGCTCTGGAAACACCATATATTTT. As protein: CASRAGGSGNTIYF.

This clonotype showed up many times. CDR3 sequence reads: CASSESPSTDTQYF. The CDR3, as DNA: TGTGCCAGCAGTGAATCTCCTAGCACAGATACGCAGTATTTT. The chain uses TRBV25-1 and TRBJ2-3; no definite D call. Germline-derived CDR1 and CDR2 are MGHDK and SYGVNS. The V and J ends lost 1 base and 0 bases respectively, with 5 bases between them. This CDR3 contains 14 residues.

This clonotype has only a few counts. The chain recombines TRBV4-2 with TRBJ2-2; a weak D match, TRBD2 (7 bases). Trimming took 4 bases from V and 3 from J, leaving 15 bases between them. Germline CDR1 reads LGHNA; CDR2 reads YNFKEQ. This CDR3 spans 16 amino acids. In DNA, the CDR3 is TGTGCCAGCAGCCTCCTAGAAGGGGGGGACACCGGGGAGCTGTTTTTT. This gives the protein CASSLLEGGDTGELFF.

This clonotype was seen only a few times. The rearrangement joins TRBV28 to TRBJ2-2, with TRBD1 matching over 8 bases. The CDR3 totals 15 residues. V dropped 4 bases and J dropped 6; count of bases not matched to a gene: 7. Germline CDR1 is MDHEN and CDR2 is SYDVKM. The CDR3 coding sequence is TGTGCCAGCAGTTCGCTCTCAGGGGGCCCCGGGGAGCTGTTTTTT. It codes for CASSSLSGGPGELFF. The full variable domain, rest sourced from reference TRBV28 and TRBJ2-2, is DVKVTQSSRYLVKRTGEKVFLECVQDMDHENMFWYRQDPGLGLRLIYFSYDVKMKEKGDIPEGYSVSREKKERFSLILESASTNQTSMYLCASSSLSGGPGELFFGEGSRLTVL.

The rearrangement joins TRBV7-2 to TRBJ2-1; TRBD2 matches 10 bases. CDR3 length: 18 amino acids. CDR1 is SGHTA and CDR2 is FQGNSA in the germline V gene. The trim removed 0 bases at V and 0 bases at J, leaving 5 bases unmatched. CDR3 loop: CASSLASGGSSSYNEQFF. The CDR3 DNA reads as TGTGCCAGCAGCTTAGCTAGCGGGGGGTCAAGCTCCTACAATGAGCAGTTCTTC. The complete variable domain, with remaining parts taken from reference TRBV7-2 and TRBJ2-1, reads GAGVSQSPSNKVTEKGKDVELRCDPISGHTALYWYRQSLGQGLEFLIYFQGNSAPDKSGLPSDRFSAERTGGSVSTLTIQRTQQEDSAVYLCASSLASGGSSSYNEQFFGPGTRLTVL.

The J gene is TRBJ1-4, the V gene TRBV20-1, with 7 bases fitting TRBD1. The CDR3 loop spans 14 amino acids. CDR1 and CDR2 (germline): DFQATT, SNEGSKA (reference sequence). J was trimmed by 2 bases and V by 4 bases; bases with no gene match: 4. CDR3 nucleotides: TGCAGTGCTACCAGACAGGGCACTAATGAAAAACTGTTTTTT. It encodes CSATRQGTNEKLFF.

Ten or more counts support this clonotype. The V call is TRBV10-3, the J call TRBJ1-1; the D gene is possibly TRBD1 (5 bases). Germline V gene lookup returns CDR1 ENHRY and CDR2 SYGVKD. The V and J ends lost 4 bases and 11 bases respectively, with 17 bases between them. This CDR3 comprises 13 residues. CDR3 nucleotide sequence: TGTGCCATCAGTGGTGACCGGGGCTTAGAGGCTTTCTTT. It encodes CAISGDRGLEAFF.

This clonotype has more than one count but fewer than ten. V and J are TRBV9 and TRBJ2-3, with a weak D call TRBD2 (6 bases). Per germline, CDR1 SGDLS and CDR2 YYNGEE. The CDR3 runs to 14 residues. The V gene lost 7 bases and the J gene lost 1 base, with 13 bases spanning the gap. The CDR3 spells CASGGVLGTDTQYF. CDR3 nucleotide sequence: TGTGCCAGCGGCGGGGTTCTCGGCACAGATACGCAGTATTTT.